This T cell receptor beta chain came from a study of beta chain features in type 1 diabetes. The authors reverse transcribed all of the isolated RNA, so sequencing captured expressed TCRB transcripts. The method was immunoSEQ multiplex PCR; TCRdb's version includes in-frame clones alone and lacks a portion of them. The table has 130,000 or so clones, approximately 9.8% seen once; the top ten hold nearly 0.65%. The CDR3 runs to 12 residues. Germline V gene data show CDR1 as SGHAT and CDR2 as FQNNGV. Trimming took off 5 bases at V and 4 bases at J, with 8 bases between the two ends. The TCR comes from a woman aged 40 to 50 in good health. V gene TRBV11-2 combines with J gene TRBJ1-2, with a possible D match to TRBD1 (5 bases). The sequencing sample was made of central memory CD4+ T cells from blood. The CDR3 DNA reads TGTGCCAGCAGCCAGGGTCGCTATGGCTACACCTTC. Amino acids: CASSQGRYGYTF.